Here is one T cell receptor (beta chain) with its context. Antigen: not known. One junction end disagrees with the germline gene, perhaps due to a read error. The sample comes from a study of cytomegalovirus exposure and HLA in healthy donors. As for the study in general: In terms of ancestry, the Caucasian-associated cluster contained around four fifths of the roughly 400 genotyped donors. Whole-study findings and limits: About 87% or about 30% of the time was how often most TCR beta V segments were productive, according to an earlier analysis.

Germline CDR1 is SEHNR and CDR2 is FQNEAQ (reference sequence). The CDR3 length is 16 residues. A multiplex PCR was run with 60 Vbeta primers and 13 Jbeta primers. Clones were sequenced by immunoSEQ multiplex PCR, and TCRdb holds only the in-frame ones, with some missing. Counted here are 90,000 to 110,000 clones, 76% occurring once; the ten biggest clones make up around 8.2%. Though nominally healthy at sampling, donors likely had unrecorded immune exposures. V gene TRBV7-9 combines with J gene TRBJ2-7; D is possibly TRBD1 (5 bases). The sequenced material came from PBMCs. The clonotype comes from a man aged 40-55 years in good health and CMV-seropositive. The CDR3 DNA is TGTGCCAGCAGCCGGCAAGGGCAGGGCGCCTCCTACGGGCAGTACTTC. Protein sequence: CASSRQGQGASYGQYF.